This TCR beta chain was captured by sequencing in a study of PD-1 blockade in classical Hodgkin lymphoma. Study results and caveats: Only CD4+ TCR diversity, not CD8+, had risen significantly by C4D1. According to reports, newly diagnosed patients had lower baseline TCR diversity than healthy donors, and relapsed/refractory patients had lower baseline TCR diversity still. Exclusion removed patients who began nivolumab under 1 year after ASCT. Repertoire differences have undefined causes, possibly disease activity or prior therapy.

Remarks on this clone: As yet, its antigen is unknown.

The ends were cut back, 2 bases at V and 2 bases at J, with 16 bases in the middle. Per the germline V gene, CDR1 is SGHNT and CDR2 is YENEEA. The CDR3 spans 16 residues. Regarding time point: cycle 4 day 1 (C4D1), after 6 weeks of nivolumab. Every patient had relapsed following autologous stem cell transplantation, and cohorts differed in brentuximab vedotin exposure. Data came from immunoSEQ multiplex PCR; TCRdb stores just in-frame clones and leaves some out. Among about 21,000 clones listed, about 70% were seen once. J is TRBJ2-7 and V is TRBV11-3; D is possibly TRBD1 (6 bases). The TCR was taken from a human donor with classical Hodgkin lymphoma. The sequences come from peripheral blood mononuclear cells (PBMCs), collected before the fourth cycle of nivolumab. This CDR3 is CASSLIRTARTYEQYF. In DNA, the CDR3 is TGTGCCAGCAGCTTAATTAGGACAGCGAGGACCTACGAGCAGTACTTC.